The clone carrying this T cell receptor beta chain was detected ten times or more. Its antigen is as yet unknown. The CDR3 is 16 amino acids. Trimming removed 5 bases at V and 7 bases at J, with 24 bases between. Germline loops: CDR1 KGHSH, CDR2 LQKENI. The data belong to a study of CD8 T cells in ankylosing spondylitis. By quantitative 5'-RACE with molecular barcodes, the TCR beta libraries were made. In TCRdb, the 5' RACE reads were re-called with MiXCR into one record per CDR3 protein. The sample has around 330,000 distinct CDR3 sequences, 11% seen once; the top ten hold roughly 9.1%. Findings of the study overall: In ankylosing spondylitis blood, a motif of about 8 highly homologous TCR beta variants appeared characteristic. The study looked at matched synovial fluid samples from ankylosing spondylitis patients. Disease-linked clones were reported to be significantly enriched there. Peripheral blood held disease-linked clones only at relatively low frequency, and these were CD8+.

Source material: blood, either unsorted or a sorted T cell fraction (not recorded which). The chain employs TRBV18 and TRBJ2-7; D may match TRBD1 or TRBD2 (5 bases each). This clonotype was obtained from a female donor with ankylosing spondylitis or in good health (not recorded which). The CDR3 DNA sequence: TGTGCCAGCTCATCAATACCGGGACGGGAATACGAGGAGCAGTACTTC. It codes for CASSSIPGREYEEQYF.